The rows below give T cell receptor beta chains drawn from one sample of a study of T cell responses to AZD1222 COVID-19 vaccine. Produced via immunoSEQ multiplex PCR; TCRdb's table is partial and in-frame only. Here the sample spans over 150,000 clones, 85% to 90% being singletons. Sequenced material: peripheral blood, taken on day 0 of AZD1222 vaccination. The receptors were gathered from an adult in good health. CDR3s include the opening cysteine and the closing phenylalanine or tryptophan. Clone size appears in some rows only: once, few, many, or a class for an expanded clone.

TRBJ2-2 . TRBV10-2 CASSDLNTGELFF
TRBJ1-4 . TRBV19 CASSPGALEKLFF
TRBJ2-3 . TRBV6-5 CASSYSNQGRTDTQYF
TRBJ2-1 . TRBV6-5 CASRSLPNSYNEQFF
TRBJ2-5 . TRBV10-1 CASSTGGLRETQYF
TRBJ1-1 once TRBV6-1 CASSWGSEAFF
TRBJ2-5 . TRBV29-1 CSAQGASGETQYF
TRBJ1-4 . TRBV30 CAWSSPRGTNEKLFF
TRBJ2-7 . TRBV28 CAGSPGGAYEQYF
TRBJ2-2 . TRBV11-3 CASSYGQNTGELFF
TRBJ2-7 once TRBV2 CASYASSYEQYF
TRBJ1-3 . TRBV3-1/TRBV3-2 CASSPYRGYSGNTIYF
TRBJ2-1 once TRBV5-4 CASSSQTLPNEQFF
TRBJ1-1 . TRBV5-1 CASSLAGGYTEAFF
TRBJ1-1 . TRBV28 CASSLVTNTEAFF
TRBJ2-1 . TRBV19 CASSPRQPISYNEQFF
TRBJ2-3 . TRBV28 CASSPGGGSTDTQYF
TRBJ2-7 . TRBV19 CASRPGQSYYEQYF
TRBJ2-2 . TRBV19 CASSIVGRNTGELFF
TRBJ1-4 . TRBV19 CASSPRGDEKLFF
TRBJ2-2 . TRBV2 CASSSSRPTGELFF
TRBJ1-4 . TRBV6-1 CASSEPGHSPKLFF
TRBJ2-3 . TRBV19 CASSPASHGGQYF
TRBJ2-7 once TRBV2 CASSSMGGEQYF
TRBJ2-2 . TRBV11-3 CASSLEEGRELFF
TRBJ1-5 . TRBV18 CASSGLLGGNQPQHF
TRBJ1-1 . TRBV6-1 CASSERGTEAFF
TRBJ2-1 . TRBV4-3 CASSQLVHTEQFF
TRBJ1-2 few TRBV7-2 CASSLELGRGGGYTF
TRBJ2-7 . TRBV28 CASSPDSGTGYLRGQYF
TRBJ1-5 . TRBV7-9 CASSSTGVNQPQHF
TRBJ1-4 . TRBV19 CATSPAASKNEKLFF
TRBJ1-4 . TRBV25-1 CASSERMSVEKLFF
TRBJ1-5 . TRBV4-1 CASGASDRGNQPQHF
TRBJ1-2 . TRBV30 CAWSVRAVTNYGYTF
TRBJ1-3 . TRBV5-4 CASGLDPSSGNTIYF
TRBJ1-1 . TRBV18 CASSPPTQRNTEAFF
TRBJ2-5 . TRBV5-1 CASSSSVGSGIQETQYF
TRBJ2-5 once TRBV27 CASSKNRGTTETQYF
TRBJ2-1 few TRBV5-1 CASSLEGPRLAEYNEQFF
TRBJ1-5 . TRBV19 CASRTGLQPQHF
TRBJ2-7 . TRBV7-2 CASSLRVAQSPIYEQYF
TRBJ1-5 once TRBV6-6 CASSQGSNQPQHF
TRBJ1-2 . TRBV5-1 CASQERAGPDYGYTF
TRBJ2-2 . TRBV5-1 CASSSQGNSGELFF
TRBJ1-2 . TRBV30 CAWNVANYGYTF
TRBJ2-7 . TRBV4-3 CASSQDEAGGTYEQYF
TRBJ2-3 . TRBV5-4 CASSFSGGGTDTQYF
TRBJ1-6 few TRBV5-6 CASSLGSGGGYNSPLHF
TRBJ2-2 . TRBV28 CASRFSSLEELFF
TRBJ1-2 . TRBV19 CASSNSRGGSYGYTF
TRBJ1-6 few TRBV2 CASSKGSEPYSPLHF
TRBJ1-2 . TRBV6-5 CASGGRGQSYGYTF
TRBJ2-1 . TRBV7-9 CASSTSGGSYNEQFF
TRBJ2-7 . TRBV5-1 CASSLGTASYEQYF